The sequence of this T cell receptor beta chain was determined in a study of shared clonotypes between healthy human individuals. The donor cohort consisted entirely of Caucasian adults residing in Nashville, Tennessee. TCRdb's table, derived via immunoSEQ multiplex PCR, lists solely in-frame clones and lacks some. Of approximately 500,000 clones in the sample, about 95% were seen once. The sample comprised naive CD4+ T cells sorted from blood. The subset denotes: CD45RA+ positively selected. This clonotype was obtained from a woman younger than 45 in good health.

This chain's CDR3 is CASSEWNSGRDEQYF. For the CDR3, the DNA is TGTGCCAGCAGTGAATGGAATAGCGGGAGGGACGAGCAGTACTTC. This chain joins TRBV25-1 and TRBJ2-7, with 11 bases matching TRBD2. The CDR3 runs to 15 residues. With 1 base clipped from V and 5 bases from J, the junction kept 4 bases outside the gene matches. Germline CDR1 and CDR2: MGHDK and SYGVNS.